These T cell receptor beta chains were read from a single sample in a study of blood T cell repertoires in COVID-19. Some clones are missing from TCRdb's copy, which holds only in-frame ones; the method was immunoSEQ multiplex PCR. Of roughly 210,000 clones in the sample, 88% were seen once. What was sequenced was peripheral blood. All receptors derive from a man between 65 and 85 years old with acute or convalescent COVID-19. Each CDR3 is given with its conserved first and last residue. The D gene is left open where the match is weak. A clone size is listed for some rows: how often the clone was seen (once, few, many), or a class if it is expanded.

J gene,clone size,V gene,D gene,CDR3 DNA,CDR3 protein
TRBJ1-3,once,TRBV28,-,TGTGCCAGCTCACCAGGGTCTGGAAACACCATATATTTT,CASSPGSGNTIYF
TRBJ2-7,-,TRBV7-9,TRBD1,TGTGCCAGCAGCACGGACAGGGGCAGCTCCTACGAGCAGTACTTC,CASSTDRGSSYEQYF
TRBJ1-3,-,TRBV3-1/TRBV3-2,TRBD1,TGTGCCAGCAGCCATTTGCCGGGACAGGTGTCTGGAAACACCATATATTTT,CASSHLPGQVSGNTIYF
TRBJ1-2,-,TRBV3-1/TRBV3-2,-,TGTGCCAGCAGCCCCCAGGGTGACAGGGGCTACACCTTC,CASSPQGDRGYTF
TRBJ2-1,-,TRBV5-1,-,TGCGCCAGCAGCTTGACTAGCCGCTCCCACAATGAGCAGTTCTTC,CASSLTSRSHNEQFF
TRBJ2-2,-,TRBV19,-,TGTGCCAGTAGATCGATCGTTGTCGACAGGTCCCTAGCCCAAAACACCGGGGAGCTGTTTTTT,CASRSIVVDRSLAQNTGELFF
TRBJ1-2,-,TRBV5-1,TRBD1,TGCGCCAGCAGCCTCGACAGGGGGCCTAGCTATGGCTACACCTTC,CASSLDRGPSYGYTF
TRBJ1-5,-,TRBV2,-,TGTGCCAGCAGTGAATACCAGGAACGGCAGCCCCAGCATTTT,CASSEYQERQPQHF
TRBJ2-5,-,TRBV4-2,TRBD2,TGTGCCAGCAGCCAAGGGGAAGCGGGAGGGGCAGAGACCCAGTACTTC,CASSQGEAGGAETQYF
TRBJ1-1,-,TRBV3-1/TRBV3-2,-,TGTGCCAGCAGCCCCACGGACTGGAGGGTTGTTGGAACTGAAGCTTTCTTT,CASSPTDWRVVGTEAFF
TRBJ1-1,-,TRBV7-2,-,TGTGCCAGCAGCTTTAAGGGAGATAGGACTGAAGCTTTCTTT,CASSFKGDRTEAFF
TRBJ2-7,-,TRBV6-5,TRBD1,TGTGCCAGCAGAGGACAGGGCCCCTACGAGCAGTACTTC,CASRGQGPYEQYF
TRBJ1-3,once,TRBV7-6,TRBD1,TGTGCCAGCAGCTTAAGGACAGGGTCCTCTGGAAACACCATATATTTT,CASSLRTGSSGNTIYF
TRBJ2-1,-,TRBV18,TRBD2,TGTGCCAGCTCACCCGGACTAGCGGGAGCAACCCTCGGGGTTACCTACAATGAGCAGTTCTTC,CASSPGLAGATLGVTYNEQFF
TRBJ1-4,-,TRBV10-3,TRBD1,TGTGCCACAACCGGGACAGTGAATGAAAAACTGTTTTTT,CATTGTVNEKLFF
TRBJ2-1,few,TRBV5-5,TRBD1,TGTGCCAGCAGCTTGGCCCAGGGGGTACGGGAAGGTGAGCAGTTCTTC,CASSLAQGVREGEQFF
TRBJ1-2,-,TRBV5-4,TRBD1,TGTGCCAGCAGTTTGGGACAGGGCGGTCTGGTCTATGGCTACACCTTC,CASSLGQGGLVYGYTF
TRBJ2-4,once,TRBV7-2,-,TGTGCCAGCAGCTCCCCGGGACTTAAAAACATTCAGTACTTC,CASSSPGLKNIQYF
TRBJ2-1,-,TRBV3-1/TRBV3-2,-,TGTGCCAGCAGCCAAGATGGGCACAATGAGCAGTTCTTC,CASSQDGHNEQFF
TRBJ2-7,once,TRBV2,TRBD1,TGTGCCAGCAGTGGACAGGGCTTCGGCGAGCAGTACTTC,CASSGQGFGEQYF
TRBJ2-7,-,TRBV4-1,TRBD2,TGCGCCAGCAGCCAAGATTACGGACTAGCGGGAGTATTGGTCGAGCAGTACTTC,CASSQDYGLAGVLVEQYF
TRBJ2-6,-,TRBV12-5,-,TGTGCCACCACCCCCCCAGGGCCTGGGGCCAACGTCCTGACTTTC,CATTPPGPGANVLTF
TRBJ1-1,-,TRBV4-3,-,TGCGCCAGCAGCCAAGATGAGGGTTTCGGATCAGCTTTCTTT,CASSQDEGFGSAFF
TRBJ1-2,-,TRBV7-2,TRBD1,TGTGCCAGCAGCACGGGACAGGGGAGCCTCTATGGCTACACCTTC,CASSTGQGSLYGYTF
TRBJ1-1,few,TRBV6-5,-,TGTGCCAGCTTCAGGGGCAACCGACCGAACACTGAAGCTTTCTTT,CASFRGNRPNTEAFF
TRBJ2-1,-,TRBV7-9,-,TGTGCCAGCAGCGTTTCTGCTCAGGGGTTTGAGCAGTTCTTC,CASSVSAQGFEQFF
TRBJ1-1,-,TRBV28,-,TGTGCCAGCAGTTTGGTCAGGGAGGGAGCTTTCTTT,CASSLVREGAFF
TRBJ2-5,-,TRBV4-3,-,TGCGCCAGCAGCCAAGAGTTTACAGGGCAAGAGACCCAGTACTTC,CASSQEFTGQETQYF
TRBJ2-6,-,TRBV19,-,TGTGCCAGTAGCGGTCGAGGGGCCAACGTCCTGACTTTC,CASSGRGANVLTF